This T cell receptor (beta chain) originates from a study of blood T cell repertoires in COVID-19. The wider study: The United States, Italy and Spain provided the acute and convalescent COVID-19 samples. PBMCs, B-cell-depleted T cells, or T cells were the source of the cDNA or gDNA that made up the material.

As originally analysed: Amplification of reference gene primers was used by the study to estimate nucleated cell counts. Method: immunoSEQ multiplex PCR; TCRdb's copy keeps in-frame clones and lacks some. The D gene and trimming were derived from the DNA, and the V and J assignments and clone size from that table. The sample lists around 200,000 clones, approximately 89% occurring once. V shed 6 bases and J shed 5 bases, with 6 bases lying between them. The CDR3 is 10 residues long. Germline lookup yields CDR1 DFQATT and CDR2 SNEGSKA (reference sequence). Sequences were obtained from peripheral blood. The chain recombines TRBV20-1 with TRBJ2-3; the D is unclear. The sequence was collected from a man aged 35 to 55 with active or convalescent COVID-19. CDR3 sequence reads: CSAEVDTQYF. DNA for the CDR3: TGCAGTGCCGAGGTAGATACGCAGTATTTT.